The entry below describes one TCR beta chain. Its recognized antigen is unknown. Base qualities are not at hand, and no much larger clone is one base apart. Libraries were built with the immunoSEQ multiplex PCR assay. For the multiplex PCR, a mixture combining 60 forward primers for TCR Vbeta segments and 13 reverse primers for TCR Jbeta segments was used. The CDR3 region of rearranged TCR beta genes was amplified from genomic DNA by a multiplex PCR assay. The amplified TCR beta libraries were sequenced on the Illumina HiSeq System as 87-base-pair reads. Under the source paper's analysis protocol: A later analysis tallied around 80 million unique TCR beta chains across the 666 repertoires, and about 12 million of those chains were shared by two or more donors. To remove PCR and sequencing errors, raw reads were error-corrected and collapsed into unique sequences using a nearest-neighbor algorithm that merged closely related sequences. CDR3 sequences were aligned to IMGT reference sequences to assign V, D and J gene segments. For a sequence to be retained, a match of at least six nucleotides was required to both a V gene segment and a J gene segment. Rearrangements were called productive when the CDR3 lacked stop codons and stayed in frame with V and J; all others were non-productive. Following IMGT convention, CDR3 was defined as the stretch from the second conserved V-encoded cysteine up to the conserved J-encoded phenylalanine. The earlier analysis of roughly 590 of the donors excluded sequences that lacked an unambiguous match to a single V gene segment. In an earlier analysis of several hundred of the donors, a V segment was called functional when productive rearrangements were above 56.7%, and segregating when the standard deviation between donors exceeded 5%. A statistical classification framework was built for diagnosing cytomegalovirus status from the catalog of TCR beta chain sequences. V and J gene assignment, in a later analysis, came from comparing TCR nucleotide sequences with IMGT/GENE-DB human TR gene sequences. The TCRdist pipeline was used in a later analysis to assign CDR3 sequences and most-parsimonious VDJ recombination scenarios. In a later analysis, each TCR beta chain was defined by its CDR3 amino acid sequence together with its V-gene family, and reads without a unique V-gene family were excluded. In a later analysis, 500 to 700 highly shared, low-generation-probability nucleotide sequences were removed to address suspected cross-contamination and a sequencing artifact. A later analysis calculated a clonal expansion index for each public chain from normalized within-repertoire ranks of inferred template counts. Generation probabilities in a later analysis came from a VDJ recombination model fitted to out-of-frame rearrangements, and those results were checked against IGoR. A later analysis scored TCR-TCR, TCR-HLA and TCR-CMV co-occurrence with hypergeometric tests, applying a repertoire-size bias correction to TCR pairs. In a later analysis, false discovery rates were estimated by permuting HLA or CMV assignments 20 times. In a later analysis, co-occurring TCRs were grouped using DBSCAN, with TCRdist sequence similarity added in when clustering inside HLA-allele-positive subsets. Co-occurrence clustering excluded repertoires with fewer than 30,000 or more than 120,000 public chains, plus five with anomalous nucleotide sharing. TCRdb re-hosts the immuneACCESS table, in-frame sequences only. Its copies lack some clones; in the studies checked, an unresolved V gene accounts for under half of them, and the cause for the rest is not known. The V and J calls and clone size are taken from that table; D and trimming were inferred from the DNA. The sample yields about 130,000 clones; roughly 80% were counted once. The top ten hold more than 8% of the sample.

The data originate from a study of cytomegalovirus exposure and HLA in healthy donors (dated by TCRdb to about 2017). As for the study more broadly: In an earlier analysis of some 610 of the donors, 276 Gb of sequence data and 90 million to 120 million unique TCR beta sequences from about 190 million T cells were reported. Roughly 300 gigabases of sequencing data and roughly 80 million unique TCR sequences made up an early release that covered some 640 HLA-typed donors. Among the approximately 420 genotyped donors, under 90% belonged to the genetic ancestry cluster associated with self-reported Caucasian donors. The study aimed to test whether cataloging public T cell receptors could reveal signatures of past pathogen exposure. Using immunosequencing, the study profiled T cell repertoires from about 610 subjects and related those repertoires to cytomegalovirus serostatus. A separate validation cohort of approximately 130 different subjects was used in addition to the roughly 620-subject first cohort. To predict cytomegalovirus infection status, the study combined high-throughput TCR immunosequencing, statistical association of individual TCRs with disease status, and machine learning. In a later analysis, previously published TCR beta repertoires from 670 or so donors were re-analyzed and high-resolution HLA genotyping was added so that TCR occurrence patterns could be studied. The later analysis used no new phenotypic data to find candidate immune exposures, relying instead on TCR beta sequences and their occurrence across donors. An earlier analysis of approximately 500 of the donors applied high-throughput TCR beta sequencing to assess whether each TCR beta V gene segment acted as functional or pseudogenic. Alongside the repertoire data, information on donor age, sex, ethnicity and CMV serostatus was compiled. A later genetic analysis used genome-wide SNP genotypes for about 65% of the roughly 670 donors, treating that subset as a discovery cohort. Every repertoire in the discovery cohort had been generated on one and the same sequencing platform. HLA typing included class I and class II loci at four-digit resolution. The number of typed donors differed by locus: about 629-630 for A, B, C, DRB1 and DQB1; some 500 for DQA1; over 600 for DPA1; and some 470 for DPB1. Because of strong linkage in the cohort, 4 to 6 DR-DQ haplotypes were treated as single units for association and clustering. On average, roughly 250,000 unique TCR beta nucleotide sequences were sequenced per donor among 398 genotyped donors of the cohort, with roughly 18% of those sequences being non-productive. What the research found in general, with its limitations: Because the 87-base-pair reads could not distinguish some IMGT-functional V segments, including TRBV6-2 and TRBV6-3, those segments were excluded. In a later analysis, HLA-associated TCR beta chains showed more clonal expansion and lower generation probabilities than non-associated chains that were equally common. A later genetic analysis associated a missense DCLRE1C variant with V-gene and J-gene trimming of TCR beta chains, and an independent cohort replicated the association. In a later genetic analysis, fewer N-insertions in productive TCRs were reported among donors in an Asian-associated ancestry cluster than the roughly 640-donor mean. Linkage disequilibrium might explain the correlated functional status among segregating V segments, but an unknown experimental factor could not be excluded. According to a later analysis, parvovirus B19, influenza, CMV and Epstein-Barr virus appeared linked to several top co-occurrence clusters. In vitro tests confirmed that a few of the cytomegalovirus-associated TCR beta chains recognize cytomegalovirus antigens. Some 16 rarely observed V segments, including chromosome 9 orphons, were excluded from the earlier analysis of approximately 500 of the donors because counts were too low. Cytomegalovirus status was reported to be diagnosed by the classifier with high specificity and sensitivity in both the original and validation cohorts. The presence/absence analyses assumed that sequencing depth was roughly uniform across donors, and that assumption may not be true. CMV serostatus was the only immune exposure information available for the cohort. Broadly in line with IMGT annotations, most TCR beta V segments showed up in productive rearrangements about 90% or about 30% of the time in an earlier analysis of 587 of the donors. A later analysis found that most CMV-associated TCR beta chains appeared HLA-restricted, with HLA associations seemingly driven largely by CMV exposure. The cohort was sequenced for TCR beta chains only, and without alpha or paired-chain data the features that could be detected were limited. The sequencing pipeline was judged likely to have produced a cluster of highly shared sequence variants as a technical artifact. Most TCR sequences were seen in very few donors, while some public TCRs were found in many individuals. The authors suggested that the approach could potentially be generalized to other disease states and immunological phenotypes. HLA typing was unavailable for some donors at each locus, so association tests used only the typed subset. A total of 150 or so TCR beta chains were listed by the study as associated with cytomegalovirus. A later analysis associated about 16,000 TCR beta sequences with specific HLA alleles at a false discovery rate of 0.05. A further reported finding was that TCR beta sequences accurately predicted the HLA-A and HLA-B alleles for most subjects in the first cohort. Assigning TCR associations to individual alleles was difficult when HLA alleles, especially DR and DQ, strongly co-occurred. A later analysis found that TCR association rates varied across HLA loci, with DRB1 alleles showing the most associated TCRs and HLA-C alleles the fewest.

Per the germline V gene, SGHVS is the CDR1 and FNYEAQ is the CDR2. The CDR3 contains 14 residues, cysteine and phenylalanine counted. Kept here is only the CDR3 DNA, which spans 42 bases and is read in frame from base 1. V ends up 5 bases short and J 0 bases short, with an unmatched junction base count of 4. The cohort comprised around 690 healthy bone marrow donors. All cohort members were sampled while nominally healthy, although unrecorded immune exposures were likely present. The donor was CMV seropositive and was included in the group of around 300 seropositive cohort members. Each donor provided a peripheral blood sample, and peripheral blood mononuclear cells were used for TCR beta sequencing. The Qiagen DNeasy Blood Extraction Kit was used to extract genomic DNA from the blood cell samples.

Here the chain combines TRBV7-6 and TRBJ2-7; 7 bases in the middle match TRBD1. The TCR comes from a man aged 30 to 39 in good health and CMV-seropositive. Source material: PBMCs. CDR3 region: CASSQGDSSYEQYF. The DNA sequence reads TGTGCCAGCAGCCAGGGGGACAGCTCCTACGAGCAGTACTTC.